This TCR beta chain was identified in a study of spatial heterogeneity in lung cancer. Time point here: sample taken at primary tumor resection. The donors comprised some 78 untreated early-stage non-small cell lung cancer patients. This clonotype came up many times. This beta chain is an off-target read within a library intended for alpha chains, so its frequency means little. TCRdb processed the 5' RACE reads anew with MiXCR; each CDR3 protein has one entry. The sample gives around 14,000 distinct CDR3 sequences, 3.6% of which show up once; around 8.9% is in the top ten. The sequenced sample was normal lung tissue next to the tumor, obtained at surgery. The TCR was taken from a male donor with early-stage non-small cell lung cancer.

As DNA, the CDR3 is TGCGCCAGCAGCTTGGTTTCGGGGGAAGAGACCCAGTACTTC. Translation: CASSLVSGEETQYF. The J gene is TRBJ2-5, the V gene TRBV5-1, with D possibly TRBD2 on 6 matching bases. CDR1 and CDR2 (germline): SGHRS, YFSETQ. Trimming shortened V by 0 bases and J by 3 bases, and 9 bases separated the two germline ends. The CDR3 is 14 residues long.